This entry lists 18 T cell receptor beta chains sequenced from one sample in a study of T cells after yellow fever vaccination. TCRdb redid the calling of the 5' RACE reads with MiXCR, one entry per CDR3 protein. The table records about 250,000 distinct CDR3 sequences, 3.6% of them present only once. Sequencing was performed on PBMCs, taken 15 days after the yellow fever booster vaccination. These receptors came from a man aged 18 to 30 who received the YFV17D yellow fever vaccine.

In this sample, this clonotype turned up many times. V and J are TRBV15 and TRBJ2-4; tentatively, D is TRBD1 (6 bases). The V end was cut by 6 bases, the J end by 1 base, with 16 bases between. The V gene's germline CDR1 is LNHNV and CDR2 YYDKDF (reference sequence). The CDR3 contains 16 residues. The DNA of the CDR3 is TGTGCCACCAGAGCGAGTCAGGGGCAGGCCAAAAACATTCAGTACTTC. Translation: CATRASQGQAKNIQYF.

This clonotype came up many times. This chain uses TRBV5-1 with TRBJ2-3, with 7 bases that match TRBD2. Germline assignment: CDR1 SGHRS and CDR2 YFSETQ. V shed 2 bases, J shed 5 bases, and the junction held 8 bases outside the gene matches. The CDR3 loop spans 15 amino acids. The CDR3 loop is CASSFTGTKEDTQYF. The CDR3 DNA follows: TGCGCCAGCAGCTTCACCGGGACTAAGGAAGATACGCAGTATTTT. The complete variable domain, with remaining parts taken from reference TRBV5-1 and TRBJ2-3, reads KAGVTQTPRYLIKTRGQQVTLSCSPISGHRSVSWYQQTPGQGLQFLFEYFSETQRNKGNFPGRFSGRQFSNSRSEMNVSTLELGDSALYLCASSFTGTKEDTQYFGPGTRLTVL.

In its sample, this clonotype was seen many times. V is TRBV4-1 and J is TRBJ2-3, with TRBD1 matching over 8 bases. CDR1 is MGHRA and CDR2 is YSYEKL in the germline V gene. Unmatched junction bases numbered 15, after V lost 0 bases and J lost 4 bases. This CDR3 is 19 amino acids long. The CDR3 loop reads CASSQDPPTGTGLSDTQYF. The CDR3 DNA is TGCGCCAGCAGCCAAGATCCCCCCACGGGGACAGGATTATCAGATACGCAGTATTTT.

CDR3 residues: CSVEVGLGAEQAFF. The CDR3 DNA sequence: TGCAGCGTTGAGGTGGGGTTAGGGGCAGAACAAGCTTTCTTT. The rearrangement joins TRBV29-1 to TRBJ1-1; possibly TRBD1 for D (5 bases). Looked up from germline, CDR1 is SQVTM and CDR2 is ANQGSEA. This CDR3 is built from 14 residues. Trimming removed 3 bases from V and 9 bases from J, with 20 bases in between.

As to this clonotype: This could be a read error, since a much larger clone is one nucleotide away. It is likely a read error, because the conserved phenylalanine at the end of the CDR3 is missing. The chain uses TRBV7-2 and TRBJ2-5; TRBD2 is a possible D gene (6 bases). The CDR3 has 16 residues. V lost 6 bases to trimming and J lost 4 bases, with 21 bases between them. Germline V CDR1 and CDR2: SGHTA, FQGNSA. Here the CDR3 reads CASRPPGLAIGETQYL. DNA for the CDR3: TGTGCCAGCAGACCTCCAGGGCTAGCGATAGGAGAGACCCAGTACCTC.

This clonotype was observed at least ten times. This chain links TRBV15 with TRBJ2-5; D is perhaps TRBD2 (5 bases). The CDR3 length is 15 residues. V shed 1 base and J shed 2 bases, with 11 bases lying between them. Germline V CDR1 and CDR2: LNHNV, YYDKDF (reference sequence). CDR3 DNA sequence: TGTGCCACCAGCAGAGCTAGCCTTTTACAAGAGACCCAGTACTTC. Translation gives CATSRASLLQETQYF. The whole variable domain, filled in from reference TRBV15 and TRBJ2-5, reads DAMVIQNPRYQVTQFGKPVTLSCSQTLNHNVMYWYQQKSSQAPKLLFHYYDKDFNNEADTPDNFQSRRPNTSFCFLDIRSPGLGDTAMYLCATSRASLLQETQYFGPGTRLLVL.

The table lists this clonotype with many counts. The gene calls are TRBV20-1 and TRBJ1-5; 8 bases are a match to TRBD1. Trimming at V came to 4 bases and at J to 0 bases, leaving 5 bases not matched to a gene. CDR3 size: 15 residues. Germline-derived CDR1 and CDR2 are DFQATT and SNEGSKA (reference sequence). Here the CDR3 DNA reads TGCAGTGCTATCGGACAGGGAGGTAGCAATCAGCCCCAGCATTTT. This codes for CSAIGQGGSNQPQHF.

This clonotype was counted ten times or more. This chain uses TRBV14 with TRBJ2-7; D remains ambiguous. V lost 4 bases, J lost 3 bases, and 7 bases lay in between. This CDR3 is built from 12 residues. The germline V gene has CDR1 SGHDN and CDR2 FVKESK. CDR3 amino acids: CASSRQDYEQYF. The CDR3 DNA reads as TGTGCCAGCAGCCGGCAGGACTACGAGCAGTACTTC.

The table lists this clonotype with a few counts. The chain employs TRBV5-4 and TRBJ2-1, with a tentative D call TRBD1 (5 bases). The CDR3 is made up of 16 amino acids. The ends were cut back, 1 base at V and 3 bases at J, with 14 bases in the middle. Looked up from germline, CDR1 is SGHNT and CDR2 is YYREEE (reference sequence). CDR3 in DNA: TGTGCCAGCAGCTTGACCCCCCAGGACATCTACAATGAGCAGTTCTTC. Amino acid sequence: CASSLTPQDIYNEQFF.

This clonotype was recorded at least ten times. The V gene is TRBV5-6, the J gene TRBJ2-7; a possible D gene is TRBD1 (6 bases). Germline loops: CDR1 SGHDT, CDR2 YYEEEE. CDR3 size: 14 residues. V lost 4 bases and J 2 bases, leaving 13 bases between the germline ends. DNA of the CDR3: TGTGCCAGCAGCCTCAGGGGTATGACCTACGAGCAGTACGTC. This encodes CASSLRGMTYEQYV.

This clonotype was recorded at least ten times. The rearrangement uses TRBV4-2 and TRBJ2-7; 8 bases fit TRBD2. V was pared by 0 bases and J by 6 bases, with 7 bases of the junction left unmatched. The CDR3 is 15 amino acids. Germline CDR1 is LGHNA and CDR2 is YNFKEQ. CDR3 DNA: TGTGCCAGCAGCCAAGAAAAGCGGGGGCCCCGCGAGCAGTACTTC. Protein sequence: CASSQEKRGPREQYF.

This clonotype has only a few counts. An end of the junction differs from the germline gene, which may be a read error. The V gene is TRBV5-1, the J gene TRBJ2-7; 10 bases are a match to TRBD2. This CDR3 is 14 amino acids long. The germline gives CDR1 SGHRS, CDR2 YFSETQ. The chain's CDR3 is CASGLAGGSYEQYF. The CDR3 coding sequence is TGCGCCAGCGGCTTAGCGGGGGGTTCCTACGAGCAGTACTTC.

This clonotype came up many times. Written as DNA, the CDR3 is TGCGCCAGCAGCTTGGAGGGGGACCAAACACCCCTCCACTTT. This codes for CASSLEGDQTPLHF. The chain couples TRBV5-1 to TRBJ1-6; D is possibly TRBD1 (6 bases). This CDR3 spans 14 amino acids. The germline V and J ends were trimmed by 0 bases and 11 bases, with 12 bases remaining between them. The germline CDR1 and CDR2 sequences are SGHRS and YFSETQ.

This clonotype was observed at least ten times. J is TRBJ2-5 and V is TRBV5-6; tentative D call: TRBD1 (5 bases). This CDR3 is built from 12 residues. V was shortened by 6 bases and J by 2 bases, with 8 bases between the two germline ends. The V gene's germline CDR1 is SGHDT and CDR2 YYEEEE. The CDR3 DNA reads TGTGCCAGCACTAGGGGACAAGAGACCCAGTACTTC. Protein sequence: CASTRGQETQYF.

This clonotype was observed at least ten times. The rearrangement joins TRBV5-4 to TRBJ2-1; D gene uncertain. Germline CDR1 SGHNT, CDR2 YYREEE (reference sequence). The CDR3 has 11 residues. V lost 9 bases and J 4 bases, leaving 8 bases between the germline ends. CDR3 sequence (DNA): TGTGCCACCGGACGATACAATGAGCAGTTCTTC. Residues: CATGRYNEQFF.

This clonotype was observed many times. The chain carries TRBV7-2 and TRBJ1-2; D uncertain. This CDR3 contains 14 residues. Germline CDR1 reads SGHTA; CDR2 reads FQGNSA. Deletions cut 2 bases from V and 4 bases from J, with 11 bases between. CDR3 region: CASSLQSGSYGYTF. The CDR3 DNA sequence: TGTGCCAGCAGCTTACAGTCTGGGTCCTATGGCTACACCTTC.

At least ten counts were recorded for this clonotype. The J gene is TRBJ2-7, the V gene TRBV5-1; D gene ambiguous. This CDR3 is 15 amino acids long. V lost 0 bases and J 4 bases, leaving 14 bases between the germline ends. The germline gives CDR1 SGHRS, CDR2 YFSETQ. This CDR3 reads CASSLVVGSGYEQYF. The CDR3 DNA follows: TGCGCCAGCAGCTTGGTAGTCGGCTCCGGATACGAGCAGTACTTC.

This clonotype was picked up many times. J is TRBJ2-5 and V is TRBV6-1; TRBD2 is a possible D gene (6 bases). CDR1 is MNHNS, CDR2 SASEGT, per germline. The CDR3 is 15 residues long. Trimming took off 0 bases at V and 2 bases at J, with 10 bases between the two ends. The CDR3 sequence: CASSEAPGRQETQYF. In nucleotides, the CDR3 is TGTGCCAGCAGTGAAGCCCCTGGGAGGCAAGAGACCCAGTACTTC.